The 32 T cell receptor beta chains below all came from one sample that was sequenced in a study of cytomegalovirus exposure and HLA in healthy donors. Researchers ran the PCR with 60 Vbeta and 13 Jbeta primers. Generated by immunoSEQ multiplex PCR, the TCRdb table keeps only in-frame clones and is missing some. The sample lists over 150,000 clones, over 70% occurring once. The specimen was PBMCs. Receptor source: a man under 40 in good health and CMV-seropositive.

The CDR3 nucleotides are TGTGCCAGCAGCCCCGGGACAGACGGTGAAGCTTTCTTT. Its protein is CASSPGTDGEAFF. The rearrangement joins TRBV5-6 to TRBJ1-1, with 7 bases that match TRBD1. The junction had 7 bases not matched to a gene; V was cut back by 4 bases and J by 7 bases. In germline, CDR1 is SGHDT, CDR2 YYEEEE. CDR3 length equals 13 residues.

The chain has TRBV13 and TRBJ1-2; TRBD1 is a possible D gene (5 bases). The CDR3 totals 14 residues. CDR1 is PRHDT and CDR2 is FYEKMQ in the germline V gene (reference sequence). With 7 bases removed from V and 4 bases from J, the gap between germline ends came to 16 bases. DNA for the CDR3: TGTGCCAGCAAGTTGGGCGGGGGAATCTATGGCTACACCTTC. Amino acids: CASKLGGGIYGYTF.

The J gene is TRBJ2-7, the V gene TRBV7-8; TRBD2 might be the D (6 bases). V shed 1 base and J shed 2 bases, with 15 bases lying between them. The CDR3 spans 16 residues. Germline V gene lookup returns CDR1 SGHVS and CDR2 FQNEAQ. The CDR3 reads CASSLDENSGTYEQYF. In DNA form, the CDR3 reads TGTGCCAGCAGCTTAGATGAGAATAGCGGAACCTACGAGCAGTACTTC. The full variable domain, rest sourced from reference TRBV7-8 and TRBJ2-7, is GAGVSQSPRYKVAKRGQDVALRCDPISGHVSLFWYQQALGQGPEFLTYFQNEAQLDKSGLPSDRFFAERPEGSVSTLKIQRTQQEDSAVYLCASSLDENSGTYEQYFGPGTRLTVT.

The chain employs TRBV21-1 and TRBJ2-7; the table's TRBD2 call for D was not verified on the DNA. TRBV21-1 is assigned pseudogene status. CDR3 size: 19 residues. In DNA form, the CDR3 reads TGTGCCAGCAGCTGGGGGTGGACTAGCGGAACCCTCCGTTCCTACGAGCAGTACTTC. Encoded protein: CASSWGWTSGTLRSYEQYF.

This rearrangement joins TRBV11-3 to TRBJ2-2, with a possible D match to TRBD2 (5 bases). V was cut by 5 bases and J by 0 bases, with 10 bases left in between. The CDR3 is made up of 15 amino acids. Looked up from germline, CDR1 is SGHNT and CDR2 is YENEEA. This CDR3 is CASSPPSSNTGELFF. The CDR3 nucleotides read TGTGCCAGCAGCCCCCCTAGCTCGAACACCGGGGAGCTGTTTTTT.

This clone was detected only a few times. The chain employs TRBV2 and TRBJ2-5; 7 nucleotides align to TRBD2. Per germline, CDR1 SNHLY and CDR2 FYNNEI. The J segment lost 2 bases and the V segment lost 4 bases, leaving 4 bases of the junction unmatched. CDR3 length: 14 amino acids. The CDR3 DNA sequence: TGTGCCAGCAGTGCGTGGGGGGGGCAAGAGACCCAGTACTTC. It is translated as CASSAWGGQETQYF.

CDR3 DNA sequence: TGTGCCAGCAGCCGACGAGGGACAGGGGGCCACGAGCAGTACTTC. This sequence encodes CASSRRGTGGHEQYF. The V gene is TRBV28, the J gene TRBJ2-7; 12 bases are a match to TRBD1. Germline trimming cut 6 bases from V and 5 bases from J; bases unmatched to any gene: 8. CDR1 is MDHEN, CDR2 SYDVKM, per germline. This CDR3 is 15 amino acids long.

The V and J genes are TRBV7-6 and TRBJ2-2; possible D gene TRBD2, 5 bases. The CDR3 loop spans 14 amino acids. Germline V gene data show CDR1 as SGHVS and CDR2 as FNYEAQ. The ends were cut back, 5 bases at V and 5 bases at J, with 12 bases in the middle. The CDR3 region has the DNA TGTGCCAGCAGCGGGAGTATAGGGACCGGGGAGCTGTTTTTT. This translates into CASSGSIGTGELFF.

The chain links TRBV5-4 to TRBJ2-3; 8 bases map to TRBD2. The CDR3 consists of 16 residues. Trimming cost V 5 bases and J 4 bases; bases outside gene matches: 12. CDR1 and CDR2 (germline): SGHNT, YYREEE (reference sequence). The DNA for the CDR3 is TGTGCCAGCAGGACCGAAGCGGGAGCTATCCCAGATACGCAGTATTTT. Translation: CASRTEAGAIPDTQYF. Full variable domain (rest looked up from reference TRBV5-4 and TRBJ2-3): ETGVTQSPTHLIKTRGQQVTLRCSSQSGHNTVSWYQQALGQGPQFIFQYYREEENGRGNFPPRFSGLQFPNYSSELNVNALELDDSALYLCASRTEAGAIPDTQYFGPGTRLTVL.

This sequence joins TRBV7-6 and TRBJ2-1; 10 nucleotides match TRBD2. The CDR3 sequence is 20 residues long. V shed 1 base and J 8 bases; nucleotides not matched to a gene: 20. Germline assignment: CDR1 SGHVS and CDR2 FNYEAQ. In DNA, the CDR3 is TGTGCCAGCAGCTTAGGCCGAAGAAGGACTAGGCTAGCGGGAGTGGATGAGCAGTTCTTC. Protein: CASSLGRRRTRLAGVDEQFF.

This clone occurred a few times. J is TRBJ2-5 and V is TRBV18, with D possibly matching TRBD1 (6 bases). Looked up from germline, CDR1 is KGHSH and CDR2 is LQKENI. The CDR3 consists of 15 residues. V lost 3 bases and J 4 bases, leaving 15 bases between the germline ends. The CDR3 loop is CASSPNSGGGETQYF. For the CDR3, the DNA is TGTGCCAGCTCACCGAATAGTGGGGGCGGAGAGACCCAGTACTTC.

The chain links TRBV27 to TRBJ2-3; 8 bases align to TRBD1. Trimming at V came to 3 bases and at J to 4 bases, leaving 9 bases not matched to a gene. The CDR3 spans 16 residues. CDR1 is MNHEY and CDR2 is SMNVEV in the germline V gene (reference sequence). CDR3 region: CASSLWTGLGADTQYF. The CDR3 DNA reads as TGTGCCAGCAGTTTGTGGACAGGGCTAGGCGCAGATACGCAGTATTTT.

The chain joins TRBV29-1 to TRBJ2-2; 7 bases are a match to TRBD2. The CDR3 totals 13 residues. Germline V lookup: CDR1 SQVTM, CDR2 ANQGSEA. With V trimmed by 7 bases and J by 6 bases, 8 bases remained unmatched. The CDR3 spells CSGLGRVAGELFF. The CDR3 region has the DNA TGCAGCGGCCTTGGGAGGGTGGCCGGGGAGCTGTTTTTT.

The DNA for the CDR3 is TGTGCCAGCAGTGTTCTGGCGGGAGGGCCCAGCACCGGGGAGCTGTTTTTT. It yields the protein CASSVLAGGPSTGELFF. V usage is TRBV6-1 and J usage is TRBJ2-2; 9 nucleotides match TRBD2. CDR3 length: 17 residues. Trimming removed 4 bases from V and 4 bases from J; junction bases left unmatched: 10. Germline V gene sequence: CDR1 MNHNS, CDR2 SASEGT.

This chain links TRBV27 with TRBJ2-7; 13 nucleotides align to TRBD2. CDR3 size: 17 residues. J lost 2 bases, V lost 5 bases, and 9 bases had no gene match. The V gene's germline CDR1 is MNHEY and CDR2 SMNVEV (reference sequence). CDR3 DNA: TGTGCCAGCAGTCCCGAACCGGGACTAGCGGGGACCTACGAGCAGTACTTC. It encodes CASSPEPGLAGTYEQYF.

The chain joins TRBV27 to TRBJ1-1, with D perhaps TRBD1 (5 bases). V shed 5 bases and J shed 0 bases, with 10 bases lying between them. In germline, CDR1 is MNHEY, CDR2 SMNVEV (reference sequence). The CDR3 length is 14 residues. This chain's CDR3 is CASSKGFMNTEAFF. The CDR3 DNA reads as TGTGCCAGCAGTAAGGGGTTCATGAACACTGAAGCTTTCTTT.

The chain carries TRBV18 and TRBJ1-1; D is unresolved. CDR1 is KGHSH and CDR2 is LQKENI in the germline V gene. The CDR3 consists of 13 residues. Trimming took off 2 bases at V and 5 bases at J, with 9 bases between the two ends. The CDR3 reads CASSPGLETEAFF. The CDR3 nucleotides read TGTGCCAGCTCACCAGGGCTTGAGACTGAAGCTTTCTTT.

V gene TRBV4-1 combines with J gene TRBJ2-1; perhaps TRBD1 as D (5 bases). V was shortened by 1 base and J by 8 bases, with 24 bases between the two germline ends. The germline V gene has CDR1 MGHRA and CDR2 YSYEKL. The CDR3 contains 18 residues. This chain's CDR3 is CASSQVTLDSTTGYEQFF. The CDR3 bases are TGCGCCAGCAGCCAAGTAACCCTAGACAGTACCACGGGCTATGAGCAGTTCTTC.

The rearrangement links TRBV21-1 to TRBJ2-7; whether TRBD1, the table's D call, matches the DNA was not checked. TRBV21-1 is tagged as a pseudogene. The CDR3 length is 15 residues. The CDR3: CASSTPGTGRYEQYF. CDR3 sequence (DNA): TGTGCCAGCAGCACACCCGGGACAGGGCGTTACGAGCAGTACTTC.

The J gene is TRBJ1-4, the V gene TRBV21-1; TRBD1, the D gene given by the table, was not confirmed from the DNA. TRBV21-1 is a recognized pseudogene. The CDR3 consists of 15 residues. CDR3 residues: CASREKTGLNEKLFF. The CDR3 nucleotides are TGTGCCAGCAGGGAGAAGACAGGGTTGAATGAAAAACTGTTTTTT.

The chain couples TRBV7-9 to TRBJ1-1; weak D call: TRBD1 (6 bases). The germline gives CDR1 SEHNR, CDR2 FQNEAQ (reference sequence). This CDR3 has 13 residues. V lost 5 bases to trimming and J lost 12 bases, with 19 bases between them. CDR3 protein: CASSVLVGHQPFF. In nucleotides, the CDR3 is TGTGCCAGCAGCGTCTTGGTGGGACATCAACCTTTCTTT. The full variable domain, in which reference TRBV7-9 and TRBJ1-1 provide the parts outside the CDR3, is DTGVSQNPRHKITKRGQNVTFRCDPISEHNRLYWYRQTLGQGPEFLTYFQNEAQLEKSRLLSDRFSAERPKGSFSTLEIQRTEQGDSAMYLCASSVLVGHQPFFGQGTRLTVV.

Written as DNA, the CDR3 is TGTGCCAGCAGTCTCTACGCAGGGTCATTTGAGAACACCGGGGAGCTGTTTTTT. Translating gives CASSLYAGSFENTGELFF. The chain uses TRBV27 and TRBJ2-2; D perhaps matches TRBD1 (5 bases). The V gene's germline CDR1 is MNHEY and CDR2 SMNVEV (reference sequence). V lost 5 bases and J 1 base, leaving 20 bases between the germline ends. The CDR3 spans 18 residues.

V and J are TRBV5-1 and TRBJ1-1; 11 positions match TRBD1. The V gene end was trimmed by 4 bases and the J gene end by 8 bases; junction bases not matched to a gene: 1. There are 12 residues in the CDR3. Germline CDR1 is SGHRS and CDR2 is YFSETQ. CDR3 sequence reads: CASSRTGGEAFF. For the CDR3, the DNA is TGCGCCAGCAGCCGGACAGGGGGCGAAGCTTTCTTT.

The rearrangement links TRBV27 to TRBJ2-2; no clear D gene. The CDR3 runs 13 residues. The germline gives CDR1 MNHEY, CDR2 SMNVEV (reference sequence). Trimming took 5 bases from V and 4 from J, leaving 8 bases between them. The CDR3 coding sequence is TGTGCCAGCAGTCCGGAGCTCACCGGGGAGCTGTTTTTT. It encodes CASSPELTGELFF.

The J gene is TRBJ2-1, the V gene TRBV29-1, with 12 nucleotides matching TRBD2. After removal of 8 bases from V and 6 bases from J, the junction contained 8 bases not matched to a gene. The CDR3 totals 14 residues. Germline V CDR1 and CDR2: SQVTM, ANQGSEA. This chain's CDR3 is CSTNLAGGSNEQFF. The CDR3 bases are TGCAGCACAAACCTAGCGGGAGGGTCCAATGAGCAGTTCTTC.

This rearrangement joins TRBV9 to TRBJ2-5, with 7 bases fitting TRBD2. The CDR3 is made up of 12 amino acids. J gave up 4 bases and V 3 bases, and 0 bases lay outside the gene matches. Germline loops: CDR1 SGDLS, CDR2 YYNGEE. The CDR3 protein is CASSGEGETQYF. In DNA, the CDR3 is TGTGCCAGCAGCGGGGAGGGAGAGACCCAGTACTTC.

Comments on this clone: Germline is not matched at one junction end, which may reflect a read error. This chain uses TRBV7-9 with TRBJ2-3; perhaps TRBD2 as D (6 bases). This CDR3 is built from 13 residues. Per the germline V gene, CDR1 is SEHNR and CDR2 is FQNEAQ (reference sequence). The CDR3 DNA is TGTGCCAGCAGCCGGGAGAGCATAGATACGCAGTATTTT. Its protein is CASSRESIDTQYF.

Here the CDR3 DNA reads TGTGCCAGCAGTTTTGTCGTAACAGGGGCGGCTTTCTTT. It is translated as CASSFVVTGAAFF. The genes are TRBV28 and TRBJ1-1, with TRBD1 matching over 7 bases. In germline, CDR1 is MDHEN, CDR2 SYDVKM. The CDR3 contains 13 residues. V shed 3 bases and J 11 bases; nucleotides not matched to a gene: 9.

This clone was detected only a few times. This chain connects TRBV18 to TRBJ2-5; D unclear. Deletions cut 0 bases from V and 3 bases from J, with 11 bases between. Germline-derived CDR1 and CDR2 are KGHSH and LQKENI. The CDR3 is 15 residues long. In DNA, the CDR3 is TGTGCCAGCTCACCACCGCTGGGCTCCGAAGAGACCCAGTACTTC. This gives the protein CASSPPLGSEETQYF.

The chain carries TRBV7-9 and TRBJ2-7; 13 bases line up with TRBD2. V lost 3 bases and J lost 3; bases outside the gene matches: 5. The CDR3 contains 16 residues. Germline CDR1 is SEHNR and CDR2 is FQNEAQ (reference sequence). CDR3 nucleotides: TGTGCCAGCAGCTTTCCTGGACTAGCGGGAGTCTACGAGCAGTACTTC. This gives the protein CASSFPGLAGVYEQYF.

V usage is TRBV28 and J usage is TRBJ1-2; possibly TRBD1 for D (5 bases). Looked up from germline, CDR1 is MDHEN and CDR2 is SYDVKM. Trimming pared 5 bases from V and 4 bases from J, leaving 14 bases between. This CDR3 comprises 14 residues. The CDR3: CASSPRDFGYGYTF. CDR3 nucleotides: TGTGCCAGCAGTCCCCGGGACTTCGGCTATGGCTACACCTTC.

The table lists this clone with a few counts. The chain is built from TRBV12-5 and TRBJ2-1; D possibly corresponds to TRBD1 (6 bases). The germline V gene encodes CDR1 LGHNT and CDR2 FRNRAP. This CDR3 is 13 amino acids long. Trimming cost V 4 bases and J 6 bases, with 10 bases left between them. The CDR3 DNA reads TGTGCTAGTGGTTCCGCAGGGGTCAATGAGCAGTTCTTC. Amino acid sequence: CASGSAGVNEQFF.